A selection of T cell receptor beta chains follows, all from one sample in a study of shared clonotypes between healthy human individuals. Clones were read by immunoSEQ multiplex PCR, and TCRdb kept only the in-frame ones, dropping some. Of some 2 million clones in the sample, just under 95% are singletons; the top ten hold 1% to 1.5%. Sequences were obtained from naive CD8+ T cells sorted from blood. The receptors originated from a man between 18 and 35 years old in good health. Both conserved end residues are part of each CDR3. Fields, in order: CDR3 length, clone size, J gene, V gene, D gene, CDR3 protein, CDR3 DNA. A D gene is named only where the DNA matches it firmly. Clone sizes are given selectively: once, few, many, or a class where the clone is expanded.

16,once,TRBJ2-5,TRBV4-1,.,CASSQAYGTPRRPQYF,TGCGCCAGCAGCCAAGCCTATGGGACTCCTCGTCGACCCCAGTACTTC
13,once,TRBJ1-2,TRBV30,TRBD1,CAWSVGQGDGYTF,TGTGCCTGGAGTGTGGGACAGGGGGATGGCTACACCTTC
12,.,TRBJ1-1,TRBV11-2,.,CASSLQADEAFF,TGTGCCAGCAGCCTGCAGGCGGATGAAGCTTTCTTT
15,.,TRBJ2-7,TRBV27,TRBD2,CASSATPAGTYEQYF,TGTGCCAGCAGTGCCACCCCAGCGGGGACCTACGAGCAGTACTTC
16,.,TRBJ1-4,TRBV27,TRBD1,CASSNLIGQGNEKLFF,TGTGCCAGCAGTAATTTGATAGGACAGGGGAATGAAAAACTGTTTTTT
18,once,TRBJ2-3,TRBV7-8,TRBD1,CASRRQGVSNAGTDTQYF,TGTGCCAGCAGACGACAGGGAGTTTCCAACGCTGGCACAGATACGCAGTATTTT
15,few,TRBJ1-5,TRBV7-9,.,CASSYGGLSNQPQHF,TGTGCCAGCAGCTACGGGGGGCTTAGCAATCAGCCCCAGCATTTT
11,.,TRBJ1-1,TRBV7-6,.,CASSLGTEAFF,TGTGCCAGCAGCTTAGGGACTGAAGCTTTCTTT
13,.,TRBJ2-1,TRBV7-9,.,CASSLGPTSEQFF,TGTGCCAGCAGCTTAGGACCAACTTCTGAGCAGTTCTTC
13,.,TRBJ2-1,TRBV29-1,TRBD1,CSVPGGLIGEQFF,TGCAGCGTTCCAGGGGGCCTAATAGGTGAGCAGTTCTTC
14,once,TRBJ1-1,TRBV30,TRBD1,CAWSIGQVSTEAFF,TGTGCCTGGAGCATCGGACAGGTGAGCACTGAAGCTTTCTTT
14,.,TRBJ2-1,TRBV9,.,CASSYRFGLGEQFF,TGTGCCAGCAGCTACCGGTTCGGCCTAGGAGAGCAGTTCTTC
14,.,TRBJ2-7,TRBV6-5,.,CASSYSGSSYEQYF,TGTGCCAGCAGTTACTCGGGCAGCTCCTACGAGCAGTACTTC
14,.,TRBJ2-2,TRBV19,TRBD2,CASNFGEGTGELFF,TGTGCCAGTAATTTCGGGGAGGGCACCGGGGAGCTGTTTTTT
16,.,TRBJ2-1,TRBV28,.,CASSFDGYSSYNEQFF,TGTGCCAGCAGTTTCGACGGGTACAGCTCCTACAATGAGCAGTTCTTC
12,.,TRBJ1-1,TRBV7-6,TRBD1,CASSLPTGEAFF,TGTGCCAGCAGCTTACCGACAGGGGAGGCTTTCTTT
14,.,TRBJ1-1,TRBV4-3,.,CASSQVEGDTEAFF,TGCGCCAGCAGCCAAGTGGAGGGGGACACTGAAGCTTTCTTT
13,.,TRBJ2-1,TRBV29-1,.,CSVEDLAYNEQFF,TGCAGCGTTGAAGATCTGGCTTACAATGAGCAGTTCTTC
14,.,TRBJ1-5,TRBV5-1,.,CASSPGQGDQPQHF,TGCGCCAGCAGCCCGGGCCAAGGGGATCAGCCCCAGCATTTT
15,once,TRBJ2-6,TRBV1,.,CTSSDSSLGANVLTF,TGCACCAGCAGTGATTCCAGTCTGGGTGCCAACGTCCTGACTTTC
16,.,TRBJ2-3,TRBV29-1,TRBD2,CSVEGTSGSSTDTQYF,TGCAGCGTCGAGGGGACTAGCGGGAGTAGTACAGATACGCAGTATTTT
11,.,TRBJ1-1,TRBV7-9,.,CASSVNTEAFF,TGTGCCAGCAGCGTGAACACTGAAGCTTTCTTT
13,.,TRBJ2-3,TRBV7-2,.,CASSISWADTQYF,TGTGCCAGCAGCATCTCCTGGGCAGATACGCAGTATTTT
13,.,TRBJ2-1,TRBV29-1,.,CSVGKEGGIEQFF,TGCAGCGTTGGGAAGGAGGGGGGTATTGAGCAGTTCTTC
14,.,TRBJ2-7,TRBV2,TRBD2,CASTGLAENYEQYF,TGTGCCAGCACGGGACTAGCGGAAAACTACGAGCAGTACTTC
13,few,TRBJ2-7,TRBV27,TRBD1,CASSHGTGYEQYF,TGTGCCAGCAGTCACGGGACAGGCTACGAGCAGTACTTC
15,.,TRBJ2-5,TRBV5-8,TRBD1,CASSATQGRKETQYF,TGTGCCAGCAGCGCGACACAGGGGAGAAAAGAGACCCAGTACTTC
14,.,TRBJ2-1,TRBV25-1,.,CASGDFSSYNEQFF,TGTGCCAGCGGGGACTTCAGCTCCTACAATGAGCAGTTCTTC
18,.,TRBJ1-6,TRBV7-6,.,CASSAARDGLTSNSPLHF,TGTGCCAGCAGCGCGGCCAGGGATGGGCTCACTTCGAATTCACCCCTCCACTTT
13,.,TRBJ2-7,TRBV10-2,TRBD1,CASSTGQDYEQYF,TGCGCCAGCAGTACTGGACAGGACTACGAGCAGTACTTC
14,.,TRBJ2-5,TRBV7-9,.,CASSFPGAQETQYF,TGTGCCAGCAGCTTTCCGGGGGCACAAGAGACCCAGTACTTC
14,.,TRBJ2-7,TRBV6-6,.,CASSVRDQGWEQYF,TGTGCCAGCAGTGTACGGGACCAGGGGTGGGAGCAGTACTTC
15,.,TRBJ1-5,TRBV9,.,CASSVGAGVNQPQHF,TGTGCCAGCAGCGTAGGAGCAGGGGTCAATCAGCCCCAGCATTTT
20,.,TRBJ2-2,TRBV7-6,TRBD2,CASSLGAGTSGRAWTGELFF,TGTGCCAGCAGCTTAGGAGCCGGGACTAGCGGGAGGGCCTGGACCGGGGAGCTGTTTTTT
15,.,TRBJ1-1,TRBV9,.,CASSVGSGSATEAFF,TGTGCCAGCAGCGTAGGGTCAGGGTCAGCGACTGAAGCTTTCTTT
17,.,TRBJ2-7,TRBV18,.,CASSPAAGAPFPYEQYF,TGTGCCAGCTCACCCGCTGCGGGGGCCCCTTTCCCGTACGAGCAGTACTTC
13,.,TRBJ2-7,TRBV7-6,.,CASSYLNSYEQYF,TGTGCCAGCAGCTACCTTAACTCCTACGAGCAGTACTTC
13,.,TRBJ1-1,TRBV10-1,.,CASREDSYTEAFF,TGCGCCAGCAGAGAAGACAGTTACACTGAAGCTTTCTTT
12,.,TRBJ1-2,TRBV6-6,.,CATLTGYYGYTF,TGTGCCACCTTAACAGGGTACTATGGCTACACCTTC
14,.,TRBJ1-6,TRBV13,.,CASSSGVGNSPLHF,TGTGCCAGCAGCTCAGGGGTGGGGAATTCACCCCTCCACTTT
14,.,TRBJ1-4,TRBV7-9,.,CASSLAGNREKLFF,TGTGCCAGCAGCTTAGCAGGCAATCGTGAAAAACTGTTTTTT
15,.,TRBJ2-2,TRBV7-8,.,CASSLEVGDTGELFF,TGTGCCAGCAGCTTAGAGGTCGGGGATACCGGGGAGCTGTTTTTT
12,few,TRBJ1-1,TRBV5-4,.,CASSLDNTEAFF,TGTGCCAGCAGCTTGGATAACACTGAAGCTTTCTTT
15,.,TRBJ1-2,TRBV4-1,.,CASSQDIGAGYGYTF,TGCGCCAGCAGCCAAGATATTGGAGCGGGCTATGGCTACACCTTC
16,.,TRBJ2-5,TRBV2,TRBD2,CASSWTSGGVKETQYF,TGTGCCAGCAGTTGGACTAGCGGGGGGGTAAAGGAGACCCAGTACTTC
14,.,TRBJ1-5,TRBV19,.,CASSGQGIYQPQHF,TGTGCCAGTAGTGGCCAGGGGATCTATCAGCCCCAGCATTTT
16,.,TRBJ2-2,TRBV9,.,CASSHTLATNTGELFF,TGTGCCAGCAGCCACACCCTAGCGACGAACACCGGGGAGCTGTTTTTT